The present T cell receptor (beta chain) was sequenced within a study of cytomegalovirus exposure and HLA in healthy donors. In the PCR, 60 Vbeta and 13 Jbeta primers were used. Method: immunoSEQ multiplex PCR; TCRdb's copy keeps in-frame clones and lacks some. The data hold 110,000 or so clones, with 77% observed a single time. Trimming cost V 0 bases and J 0 bases, with 9 bases left between them. Germline lookup yields CDR1 MGHRA and CDR2 YSYEKL. The CDR3 length is 16 residues. As regards this clone: Other DNA sequences in this specimen translate into the identical CDR3.

The clonotype was recovered from a man aged 35-49 years in good health and CMV-seropositive. The J gene is TRBJ1-5, the V gene TRBV4-1, with unresolved D. Sequenced input: PBMCs. CDR3 residues: CASSQEGGYSNQPQHF. The CDR3, as DNA: TGCGCCAGCAGCCAAGAAGGAGGGTATAGCAATCAGCCCCAGCATTTT.